The 6 T cell receptor beta chains below come from one sample, sequenced in a study of control samples from healthy donors and cancer patients. Repertoires were generated with immunoSEQ multiplex PCR, while TCRdb's copy carries only in-frame clones and drops some. The sample records about 100,000 clones, approximately 82% being singletons. Specimen: blood. These receptors were collected from a man between 18 and 29 years old in good health.

This clone was counted between two and nine times. The chain joins TRBV2 to TRBJ1-2, with 10 positions matching TRBD1. V shed 5 bases, J shed 7 bases, and the junction held 10 bases outside the gene matches. This CDR3 has 15 amino acids. Germline CDR1 and CDR2: SNHLY and FYNNEI. CDR3 region: CASSPRQGALLGYTF. CDR3 nucleotide sequence: TGTGCCAGCAGTCCTAGACAGGGGGCGTTACTTGGCTACACCTTC.

V is TRBV5-3 and J is TRBJ2-3; the D is unclear. TRBV5-3 is reported as an ORF; its role is uncertain. Trimming left V 4 bases short and J 0 bases short, with 21 bases between. This CDR3 comprises 18 residues. CDR3 DNA sequence: TGTGCCAGAAGCCCGCGAGCTCGTTGCGTTCTGAGCACAGATACGCAGTATTTT. The encoded protein is CARSPRARCVLSTDTQYF.

This chain joins TRBV28 and TRBJ1-3; D is unresolved. CDR1 MDHEN and CDR2 SYDVKM come from the germline V gene. V lost 3 bases to trimming and J lost 4 bases, with 1 base between them. This CDR3 region has 11 residues. CDR3 in amino acids: CASSFGNTIYF. CDR3 DNA: TGTGCCAGCAGTTTCGGAAACACCATATATTTT.

This clone showed up just a few times. This chain links TRBV28 with TRBJ1-5, with D unresolved. The CDR3 has 12 amino acids. Trimming removed 2 bases at V and 9 bases at J, with 8 bases between. CDR1 is MDHEN, CDR2 SYDVKM, per germline. CDR3 DNA: TGTGCCAGCAGTTTAGGGGTAGGGCCCCAGCATTTT. This translates into CASSLGVGPQHF. Together with reference TRBV28 and TRBJ1-5, the CDR3 gives the full variable domain: DVKVTQSSRYLVKRTGEKVFLECVQDMDHENMFWYRQDPGLGLRLIYFSYDVKMKEKGDIPEGYSVSREKKERFSLILESASTNQTSMYLCASSLGVGPQHFGDGTRLSIL.

This chain connects TRBV19 to TRBJ2-7; TRBD1 is a possible D gene (6 bases). Deletions cut 3 bases from V and 2 bases from J, with 8 bases between. CDR1 LNHDA and CDR2 SQIVND come from the germline V gene (reference sequence). The length of the CDR3 is 13 residues. The CDR3 is CASSMTGAYEQYV. The CDR3 nucleotides are TGTGCCAGTAGTATGACAGGAGCCTACGAGCAGTACGTC.

The chain uses TRBV10-3 and TRBJ1-3, with TRBD1 matching 8 bases. Germline V gives CDR1 ENHRY, CDR2 SYGVKD. This CDR3 region has 14 residues. V was pared by 6 bases and J by 0 bases, with 1 base of the junction left unmatched. As DNA, the CDR3 is TGTGCCATCAGGGGGACAGGCTCTGGAAACACCATATATTTT. Residues: CAIRGTGSGNTIYF.